This T cell receptor (beta chain) appears in the sequencing data of a study of T cells after posttransplantation cyclophosphamide. There are a few counts of this clone. Its antigen remains unknown. Libraries were prepared by immunoSEQ multiplex PCR; TCRdb keeps only in-frame clonotypes and omits some of them. The sample lists fewer than 60,000 clones, roughly 94% seen once, with 2.5% to 3.5% in the top ten. Study-level results: Tissue-infiltrating T cells from skin or gut overlapped little with blood T cells. Recipient CMV seropositivity and CMV reactivation strongly tracked TRB clonality.

CDR1 and CDR2 from the germline V gene are MNHNS and SASEGT. V shed 4 bases, J shed 3 bases, and the junction held 5 bases outside the gene matches. This CDR3 has 14 amino acids. The sample was PBMCs. The TCR was taken from a woman in her 30s in good health and a related stem cell transplant donor. The chain joins TRBV6-1 to TRBJ2-7; 8 positions match TRBD1. For the CDR3, the DNA is TGTGCCAGCAGTGGGGGACAGGACTACTACGAGCAGTACTTC. This translates into CASSGGQDYYEQYF.